This T cell receptor beta chain was sequenced for a study of CD8 T cells in Susac syndrome. Across the study: Treatment at blood withdrawal was none, corticosteroids, or intravenous immunoglobulin alone in Susac syndrome patients.

Overall study results and limits: The study conceded that its TCR sequencing and HLA analysis involved relatively few individuals.

Turning to this clonotype: The antigen is undetermined.

From blood CD8+ and CD4+ T cells, TCR beta sequences were generated. TEMRA cells were FACS-enriched, and CD8+ and CD4+ T cells were isolated negatively. The RNA, about 0.45 to 1 ug, was put through reverse transcription using random hexamers. TCRdb re-analysed the immunoSEQ multiplex PCR reads in MiXCR, keeping a single row per CDR3 protein. The data contain tens of thousands of distinct CDR3 sequences, 93% of them singletons. Germline V gene data show CDR1 as MNHNS and CDR2 as SASEGT. CDR3 length: 15 amino acids. V was shortened by 4 bases and J by 8 bases, with 18 bases between the two germline ends.

The gene calls are TRBV6-1 and TRBJ1-3; D gene ambiguous. What was sequenced was CD4+ T cells from PBMCs. The receptor comes from a human donor with Susac syndrome. CDR3 sequence (DNA): TGTGCCAGCAGTGGGAGGAAGGGTCAGTACGACACCATATATTTT. Translated, it gives CASSGRKGQYDTIYF.